The source of this T cell receptor (beta chain) is a study of CD8 T cells in Susac syndrome. Study context: When their blood was taken, the Susac syndrome patients had either not yet had any therapy, were taking corticosteroids, or were taking intravenous immunoglobulin alone.

When the RNA was reverse transcribed, random hexamers were used with an input of 0.5 to 1 ug. TCRdb re-derived calls from the immunoSEQ multiplex PCR reads in MiXCR, one entry per CDR3 protein. The table lists tens of thousands of distinct CDR3 sequences, 93% of them singletons, with roughly 0.16% in the top ten. Patients with Susac syndrome met diagnostic criteria that were recently defined for definite or probable disease. The authors negatively isolated CD8+ and CD4+ T cells and FACS-enriched TEMRA cells. Germline CDR1 and CDR2: SGDLS and YYNGEE. Trimming took off 0 bases at V and 8 bases at J, with 10 bases between the two ends. The CDR3 contains 13 residues.

The chain links TRBV9 to TRBJ2-3; D perhaps matches TRBD2 (5 bases). The sequenced sample was CD4+ T cells from PBMCs. The source is a human donor with Susac syndrome. The CDR3 region is CASSVGGGVTQYF. CDR3 nucleotides: TGTGCCAGCAGCGTAGGTGGAGGAGTTACGCAGTATTTT.